One sample yielded the 15 T cell receptor beta chains listed below, sequenced in a study of CD4+ T cells in melanoma (dated by TCRdb to 2022 to 2024). Library prep was done by the immunoSEQ multiplex PCR assay. What TCRdb holds here is the immuneACCESS table cut down to in-frame rearrangements. Part of the clones is not present; checked against another copy, under half of the missing clones reflect an unresolved V gene, and the others are unexplained. Recorded for this sample are around 16,000 clones; more than 70% of them occurred a single time. More than 10% of the sample is in the top ten clones. The sequencing input was cells from a culture (not recorded whether cultured in vitro). Every receptor here comes from a human donor with melanoma.

This chain links TRBV7-8 with TRBJ2-6; 9 bases map to TRBD1. Germline lookup yields CDR1 SGHVS and CDR2 FQNEAQ. The CDR3 has 17 residues. V was clipped by 10 bases and J by 1 base; unmatched bases: 11. This CDR3 reads CATKKGQGSSGANVLTF. DNA of the CDR3: TGTGCCACCAAGAAGGGACAGGGCTCTTCTGGGGCCAACGTCCTGACTTTC. The whole variable domain, remainder taken from reference TRBV7-8 and TRBJ2-6, is GAGVSQSPRYKVAKRGQDVALRCDPISGHVSLFWYQQALGQGPEFLTYFQNEAQLDKSGLPSDRFFAERPEGSVSTLKIQRTQQEDSAVYLCATKKGQGSSGANVLTFGAGSRLTVL.

The chain joins TRBV29-1 to TRBJ2-5; D is possibly TRBD1 or TRBD2 (5 bases each). Germline-derived CDR1 and CDR2 are SQVTM and ANQGSEA. The ends were cut back, 3 bases at V and 5 bases at J, with 10 bases in the middle. This CDR3 region has 12 residues. DNA of the CDR3: TGCAGCGTTGATGGGGGAATTGAGACCCAGTACTTC. Translation: CSVDGGIETQYF. Full variable domain (remainder filled in from reference TRBV29-1 and TRBJ2-5): SAVISQKPSRDICQRGTSLTIQCQVDSQVTMMFWYRQQPGQSLTLIATANQGSEATYESGFVIDKFPISRPNLTFSTLTVSNMSPEDSSIYLCSVDGGIETQYFGPGTRLLVL.

This clone was observed a handful of times. V gene TRBV4-1 combines with J gene TRBJ1-3; D not resolved. Looked up from germline, CDR1 is MGHRA and CDR2 is YSYEKL. CDR3 length: 15 amino acids. Deletions cut 3 bases from V and 4 bases from J, with 13 bases between. The CDR3 is CASSHGRAGGNTIYF. In DNA, the CDR3 is TGCGCCAGCAGCCACGGTAGGGCGGGAGGAAACACCATATATTTT.

The rearrangement joins TRBV5-1 to TRBJ2-3, with D maybe TRBD2 (6 bases). V was clipped by 7 bases and J by 4 bases, with 16 bases between them. Germline CDR1 and CDR2: SGHRS and YFSETQ. The CDR3 has 14 residues. The CDR3: CASPLRGRPDTQYF. The CDR3 region has the DNA TGCGCCAGCCCGCTACGGGGGAGGCCAGATACGCAGTATTTT.

This clone is judged medium-sized. V and J are TRBV27 and TRBJ2-5; D remains unclear. The CDR3 is 14 residues long. Germline V gives CDR1 MNHEY, CDR2 SMNVEV (reference sequence). The V end lost 4 bases, the J end lost 5 bases, and 14 bases lay between the germline ends. The CDR3 DNA reads TGTGCCAGCAGTTCACAGAGGTTTCGGGAGACCCAGTACTTC. Translation: CASSSQRFRETQYF.

The V and J genes are TRBV5-6 and TRBJ2-1; 7 bases are a match to TRBD1. This CDR3 has 16 amino acids. The germline gives CDR1 SGHDT, CDR2 YYEEEE. Trimming took 6 bases from V and 4 from J; bases not matched to a gene: 13. The CDR3 sequence is CASILAGTADYNEQFF. The CDR3 coding sequence is TGTGCCAGCATCCTAGCTGGGACAGCGGATTACAATGAGCAGTTCTTC.

V usage is TRBV6-1 and J usage is TRBJ2-1, with 8 bases identical to TRBD1. Germline CDR1 and CDR2: MNHNS and SASEGT. This CDR3 spans 15 amino acids. V shed 5 bases and J 7 bases; nucleotides not matched to a gene: 10. The CDR3 DNA reads as TGTGCCAGCAGTTCAGGACAGGGTTTACAGAATGAGCAGTTCTTC. Encoded protein: CASSSGQGLQNEQFF.

The V gene is TRBV4-1, the J gene TRBJ2-1, with D unresolved. The germline CDR1 and CDR2 sequences are MGHRA and YSYEKL. CDR3 length: 16 amino acids. The V and J ends lost 1 base and 0 bases respectively, with 10 bases between them. DNA of the CDR3: TGCGCCAGCAGCCAAGGGTCGCAAAGCTCCTACAATGAGCAGTTCTTC. Protein sequence: CASSQGSQSSYNEQFF.

This clone was observed a few times. The chain joins TRBV11-1 to TRBJ1-2; 10 bases are shared with TRBD1. CDR3 length: 14 residues. V shed 4 bases and J 7 bases; nucleotides not matched to a gene: 6. CDR1 and CDR2 from the germline V gene are SGHAT and FQDESV (reference sequence). As DNA, the CDR3 is TGTGCCAGCAGCTCGGGACAGGGGATCCTTGGCTACACCTTC. The encoded protein is CASSSGQGILGYTF.

J is TRBJ2-7 and V is TRBV6-5, with a weak D call TRBD1 (5 bases). Trimming pared 8 bases from V and 1 base from J, leaving 9 bases between. CDR3 length: 12 residues. Germline CDR1 is MNHEY and CDR2 is SVGAGI. The CDR3 DNA follows: TGTGCCAGCCCTGACAGTTCCTACGAGCAGTACTTC. This codes for CASPDSSYEQYF.

The chain carries TRBV7-8 and TRBJ1-1; unclear D gene. The CDR3 totals 13 residues. Trimming removed 5 bases from V and 1 base from J, with 8 bases in between. The germline CDR1 and CDR2 sequences are SGHVS and FQNEAQ. The CDR3 spells CASSLRQNTEAFF. The CDR3 bases are TGTGCCAGCAGCCTAAGACAGAACACTGAAGCTTTCTTT.

This clone was seen only a few times. The V and J genes are TRBV9 and TRBJ2-3; 7 nucleotides align to TRBD2. The CDR3 loop spans 16 amino acids. Germline-derived CDR1 and CDR2 are SGDLS and YYNGEE. V lost 4 bases and J lost 6; bases outside the gene matches: 14. CDR3 sequence (DNA): TGTGCCAGCAGCCCCCTAGCGGAGCCTTCGCTTGATACGCAGTATTTT. This encodes CASSPLAEPSLDTQYF. Based on the CDR3 plus reference TRBV9 and TRBJ2-3, the full variable domain is DSGVTQTPKHLITATGQRVTLRCSPRSGDLSVYWYQQSLDQGLQFLIQYYNGEERAKGNILERFSAQQFPDLHSELNLSSLELGDSALYFCASSPLAEPSLDTQYFGPGTRLTVL.

The chain has TRBV4-1 and TRBJ1-4; TRBD1 might be the D (5 bases). V gave up 0 bases and J gave up 8 bases, with 16 bases separating them. Germline CDR1 MGHRA, CDR2 YSYEKL. The CDR3 spans 16 residues. DNA of the CDR3: TGCGCCAGCAGCCAAGACGCCGACAGTCTTAGGGAAAAACTGTTTTTT. The encoded protein is CASSQDADSLREKLFF.

This rearrangement joins TRBV30 to TRBJ2-7; TRBD2 might be the D (6 bases). Trimming shortened V by 1 base and J by 5 bases, and 6 bases separated the two germline ends. CDR3 length: 11 residues. Germline CDR1 is GTSNPN and CDR2 is SVGIG (reference sequence). CDR3: CAWSAGDEQYF. CDR3 nucleotides: TGTGCCTGGAGTGCGGGAGACGAGCAGTACTTC.

A remark on this clone: The DNA is left out, because the CDR3 cannot be placed on it with certainty; the CDR3 is given as TCRdb lists it. The chain recombines TRBV15 with TRBJ1-1. Germline-derived CDR1 and CDR2 are LNHNV and YYDKDF (reference sequence). Ends included, the CDR3 has 13 residues. The CDR3 here is CATEKKVGLGTFF.